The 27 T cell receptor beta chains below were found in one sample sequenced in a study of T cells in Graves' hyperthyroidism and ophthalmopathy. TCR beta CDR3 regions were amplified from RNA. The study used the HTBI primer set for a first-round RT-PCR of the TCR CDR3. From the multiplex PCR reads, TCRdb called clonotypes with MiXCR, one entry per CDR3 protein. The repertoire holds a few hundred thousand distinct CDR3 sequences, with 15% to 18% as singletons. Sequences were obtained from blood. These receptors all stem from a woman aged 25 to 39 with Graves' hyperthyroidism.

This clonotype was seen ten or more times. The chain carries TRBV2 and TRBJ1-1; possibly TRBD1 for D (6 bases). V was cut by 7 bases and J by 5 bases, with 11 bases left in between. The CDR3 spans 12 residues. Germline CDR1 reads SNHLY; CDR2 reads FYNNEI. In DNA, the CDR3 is TGTGCCAGCAACCCCACAGGGACTGAAGCTTTCTTT. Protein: CASNPTGTEAFF.

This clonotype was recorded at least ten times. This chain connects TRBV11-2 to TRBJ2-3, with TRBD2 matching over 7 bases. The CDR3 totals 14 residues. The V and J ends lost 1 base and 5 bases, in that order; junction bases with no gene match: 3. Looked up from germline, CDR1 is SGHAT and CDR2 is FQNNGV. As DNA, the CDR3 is TGTGCCAGCAGCTTAGCGGGAGGTTTAGATACGCAGTATTTT. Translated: CASSLAGGLDTQYF.

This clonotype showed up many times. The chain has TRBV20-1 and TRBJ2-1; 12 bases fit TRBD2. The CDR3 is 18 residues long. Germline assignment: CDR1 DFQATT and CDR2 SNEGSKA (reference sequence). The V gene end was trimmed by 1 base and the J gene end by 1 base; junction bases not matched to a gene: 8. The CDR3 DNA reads TGCAGTGCTAGAGTGACTAGCGGGAGCTTCTCTTCCTACAATGAGCAGTTCTTC. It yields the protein CSARVTSGSFSSYNEQFF.

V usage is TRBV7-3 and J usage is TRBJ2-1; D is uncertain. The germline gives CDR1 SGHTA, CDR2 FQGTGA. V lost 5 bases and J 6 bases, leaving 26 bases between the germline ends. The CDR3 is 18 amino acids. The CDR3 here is CASSLEVVAVDASNEQFF. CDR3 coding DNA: TGTGCCAGCAGCCTAGAGGTTGTTGCAGTCGATGCATCCAATGAGCAGTTCTTC.

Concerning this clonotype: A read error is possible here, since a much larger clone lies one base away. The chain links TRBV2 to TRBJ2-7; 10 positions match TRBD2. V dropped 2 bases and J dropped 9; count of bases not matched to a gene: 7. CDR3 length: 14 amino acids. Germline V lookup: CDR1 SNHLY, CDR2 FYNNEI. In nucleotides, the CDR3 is TGTGCCAGCAGTGAATTAGCGGGGGGCATCGGGCAGTACTTC. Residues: CASSELAGGIGQYF. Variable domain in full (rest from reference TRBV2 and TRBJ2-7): EPEVTQTPSHQVTQMGQEVILRCVPISNHLYFYWYRQILGQKVEFLVSFYNNEISEKSEIFDDQFSVERPDGSNFTLKIRSTKLEDSAMYFCASSELAGGIGQYFGPGTRLTVT.

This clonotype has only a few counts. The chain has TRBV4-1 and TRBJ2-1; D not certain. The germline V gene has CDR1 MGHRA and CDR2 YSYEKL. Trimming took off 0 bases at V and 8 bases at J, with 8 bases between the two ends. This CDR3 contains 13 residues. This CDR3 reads CASSQDPFDEQFF. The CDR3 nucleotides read TGCGCCAGCAGCCAAGATCCCTTCGATGAGCAGTTCTTC.

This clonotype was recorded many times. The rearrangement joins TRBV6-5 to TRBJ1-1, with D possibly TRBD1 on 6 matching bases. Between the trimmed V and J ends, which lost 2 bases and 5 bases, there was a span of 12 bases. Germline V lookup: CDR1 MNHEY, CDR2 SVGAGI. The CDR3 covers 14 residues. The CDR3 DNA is TGTGCCAGCAGTTACGTTGGGGGCGAAACTGAAGCTTTCTTT. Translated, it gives CASSYVGGETEAFF.

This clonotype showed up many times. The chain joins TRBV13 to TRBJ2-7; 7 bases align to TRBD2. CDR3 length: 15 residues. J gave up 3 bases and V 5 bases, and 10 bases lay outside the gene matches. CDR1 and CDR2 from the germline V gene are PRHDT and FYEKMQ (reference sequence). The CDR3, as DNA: TGTGCCAGCAGCCCACGTCGGGACTATCACTACGAGCAGTACTTC. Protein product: CASSPRRDYHYEQYF.

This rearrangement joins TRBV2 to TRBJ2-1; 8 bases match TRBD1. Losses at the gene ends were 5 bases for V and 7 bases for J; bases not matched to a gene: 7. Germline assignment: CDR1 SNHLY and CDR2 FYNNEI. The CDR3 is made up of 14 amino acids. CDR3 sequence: CASSTDRGMNEQFF. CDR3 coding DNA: TGTGCCAGCAGTACCGACAGGGGAATGAATGAGCAGTTCTTC.

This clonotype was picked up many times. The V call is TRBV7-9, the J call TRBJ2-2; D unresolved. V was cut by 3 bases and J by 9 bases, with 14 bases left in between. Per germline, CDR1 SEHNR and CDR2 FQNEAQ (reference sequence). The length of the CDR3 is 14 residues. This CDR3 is CASSLVVDHRELFF. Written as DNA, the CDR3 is TGTGCCAGCAGCTTGGTAGTGGACCATCGGGAGCTGTTTTTT.

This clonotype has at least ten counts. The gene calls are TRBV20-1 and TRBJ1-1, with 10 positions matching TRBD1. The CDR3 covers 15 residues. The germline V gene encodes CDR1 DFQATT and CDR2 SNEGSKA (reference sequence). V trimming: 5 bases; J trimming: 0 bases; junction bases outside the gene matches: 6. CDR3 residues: CSASGTGVLNTEAFF. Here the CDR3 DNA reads TGCAGTGCTTCCGGGACAGGGGTTCTGAACACTGAAGCTTTCTTT.

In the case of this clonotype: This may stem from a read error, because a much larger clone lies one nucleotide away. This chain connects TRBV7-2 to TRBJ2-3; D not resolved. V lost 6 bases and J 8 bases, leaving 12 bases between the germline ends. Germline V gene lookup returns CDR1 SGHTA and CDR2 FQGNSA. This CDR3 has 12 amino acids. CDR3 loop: CASSRRVGTQYF. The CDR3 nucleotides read TGTGCCAGCAGTCGACGAGTAGGTACGCAGTATTTT.

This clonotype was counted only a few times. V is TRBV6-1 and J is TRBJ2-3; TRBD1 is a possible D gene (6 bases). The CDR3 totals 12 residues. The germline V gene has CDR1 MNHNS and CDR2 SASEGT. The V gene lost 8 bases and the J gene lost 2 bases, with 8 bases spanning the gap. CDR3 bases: TGTGCCAGCCCAGGGGTCACAGATACGCAGTATTTT. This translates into CASPGVTDTQYF.

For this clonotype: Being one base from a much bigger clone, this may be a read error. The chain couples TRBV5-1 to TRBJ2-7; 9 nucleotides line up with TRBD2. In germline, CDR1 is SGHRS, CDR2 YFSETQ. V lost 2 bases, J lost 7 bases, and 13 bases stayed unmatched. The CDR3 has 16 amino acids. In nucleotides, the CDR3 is TGCGCCAGCAGCTTCTCTGGGTCTAGCGGGATCGGTGAGCAGTACTTC. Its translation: CASSFSGSSGIGEQYF.

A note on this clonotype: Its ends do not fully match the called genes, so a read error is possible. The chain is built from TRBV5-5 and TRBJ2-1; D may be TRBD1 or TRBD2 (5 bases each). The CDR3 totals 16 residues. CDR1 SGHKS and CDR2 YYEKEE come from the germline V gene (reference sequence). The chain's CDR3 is CASTLGERHSYNEQFF. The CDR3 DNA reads TGTGCCAGCACCTTGGGGGAGCGGCACTCCTACAATGAGCAGTTCTTC.

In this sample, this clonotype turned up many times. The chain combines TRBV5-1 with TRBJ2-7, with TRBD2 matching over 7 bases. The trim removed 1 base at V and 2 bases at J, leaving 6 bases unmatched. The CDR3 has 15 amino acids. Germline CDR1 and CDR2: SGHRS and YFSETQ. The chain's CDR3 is CASSLTASGTYEQYF. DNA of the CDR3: TGCGCCAGCAGCTTGACGGCTAGCGGTACCTACGAGCAGTACTTC.

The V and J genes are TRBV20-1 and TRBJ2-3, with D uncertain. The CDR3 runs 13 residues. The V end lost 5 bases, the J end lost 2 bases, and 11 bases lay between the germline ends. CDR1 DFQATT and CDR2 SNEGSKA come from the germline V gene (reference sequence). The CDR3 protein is CSASTVFTDTQYF. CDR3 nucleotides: TGCAGTGCTTCAACAGTTTTCACAGATACGCAGTATTTT.

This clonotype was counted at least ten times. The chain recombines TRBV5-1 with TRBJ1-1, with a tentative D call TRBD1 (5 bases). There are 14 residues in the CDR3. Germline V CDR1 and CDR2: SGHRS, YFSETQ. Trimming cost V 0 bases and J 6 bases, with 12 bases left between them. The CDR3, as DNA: TGCGCCAGCAGCTTGGGAACAGACAGTGCTGAAGCTTTCTTT. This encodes CASSLGTDSAEAFF.

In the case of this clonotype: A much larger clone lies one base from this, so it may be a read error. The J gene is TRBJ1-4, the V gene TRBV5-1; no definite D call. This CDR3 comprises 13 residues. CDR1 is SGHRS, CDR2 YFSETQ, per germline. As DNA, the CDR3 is TGCGCCAGCGGCTTGGAAGCGAATGAAAAACTGTTTTTT. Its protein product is CASGLEANEKLFF.

In DNA form, the CDR3 reads TGCGCCAGCAGCCCGCACGCCCCTATTGAGCAGTTCTTC. As protein: CASSPHAPIEQFF. This chain uses TRBV5-1 with TRBJ2-1; D remains unclear. Trimming shortened V by 4 bases and J by 9 bases, and 14 bases separated the two germline ends. The length of the CDR3 is 13 residues. The germline V gene encodes CDR1 SGHRS and CDR2 YFSETQ.

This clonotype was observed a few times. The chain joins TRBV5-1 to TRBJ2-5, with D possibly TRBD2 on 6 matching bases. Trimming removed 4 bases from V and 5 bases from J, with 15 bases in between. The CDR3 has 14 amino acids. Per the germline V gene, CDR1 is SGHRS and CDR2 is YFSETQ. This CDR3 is CASSRGGEAETQYF. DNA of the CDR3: TGCGCCAGCAGCCGGGGCGGGGAGGCGGAGACCCAGTACTTC.

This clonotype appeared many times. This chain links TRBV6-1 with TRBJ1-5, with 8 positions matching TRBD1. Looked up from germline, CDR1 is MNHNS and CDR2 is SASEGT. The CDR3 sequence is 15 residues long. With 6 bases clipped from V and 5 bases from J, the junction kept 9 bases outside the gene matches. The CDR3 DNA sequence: TGTGCCAGCAGCGGACAGGGCGCCGAGTATCAGCCCCAGCATTTT. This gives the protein CASSGQGAEYQPQHF.

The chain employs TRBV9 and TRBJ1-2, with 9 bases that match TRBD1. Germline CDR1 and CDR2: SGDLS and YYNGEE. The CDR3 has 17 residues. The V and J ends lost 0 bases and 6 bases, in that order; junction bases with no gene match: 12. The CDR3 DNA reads TGTGCCAGCAGCGTAGCTGGCCCGGGACAGGGACTCCATGGCTACACCTTC. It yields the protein CASSVAGPGQGLHGYTF.

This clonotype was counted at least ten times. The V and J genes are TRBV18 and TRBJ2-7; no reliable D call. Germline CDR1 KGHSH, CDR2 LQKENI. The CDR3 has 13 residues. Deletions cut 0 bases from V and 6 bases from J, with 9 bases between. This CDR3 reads CASSPPSQSEQYF. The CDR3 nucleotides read TGTGCCAGCTCACCACCGTCCCAGTCCGAGCAGTACTTC.

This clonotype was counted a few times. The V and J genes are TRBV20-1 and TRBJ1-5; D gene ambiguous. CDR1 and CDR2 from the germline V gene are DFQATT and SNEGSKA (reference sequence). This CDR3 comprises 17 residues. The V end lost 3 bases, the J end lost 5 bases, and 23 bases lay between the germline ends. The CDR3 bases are TGCAGTGCTAGTAAATCGCAGGTTGGTCCTTTGGATCAGCCCCAGCATTTT. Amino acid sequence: CSASKSQVGPLDQPQHF.

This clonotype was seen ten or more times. The CDR3 loop is CASSYRRGGTKSYNEQFF. In DNA, the CDR3 is TGTGCCAGCAGCTACAGGAGGGGGGGCACTAAATCCTACAATGAGCAGTTCTTC. The V and J genes are TRBV7-2 and TRBJ2-1; possible D gene TRBD2, 7 bases. The CDR3 spans 18 residues. The V and J ends lost 4 bases and 1 base respectively, with 20 bases between them. Germline CDR1 is SGHTA and CDR2 is FQGNSA.

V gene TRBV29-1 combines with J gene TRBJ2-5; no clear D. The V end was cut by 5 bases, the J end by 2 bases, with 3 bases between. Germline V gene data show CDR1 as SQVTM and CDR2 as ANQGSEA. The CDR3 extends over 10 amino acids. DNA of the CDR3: TGCAGCGTTTCACAAGAGACCCAGTACTTC. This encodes CSVSQETQYF.